This T cell receptor (beta chain) was recovered during a study of Ad26.COV2.S vaccination and SARS-CoV-2 variants. The study, taken as a whole, reports: Reported post-vaccination CD8+ and CD4+ T cell responses to spike showed substantial breadth. Non-spike TCR breadth did not differ much between vaccine and placebo recipients.

Treatment in this sample: 15 to 20 received Ad26.COV2.S at low or high dose, single or two shots; several received placebo; per-sample allocation not given. After the first vaccine or placebo injection, samples were drawn on day 63. Of note for this clone: Its cognate antigen is unknown.

Measured with immunoSEQ multiplex PCR; TCRdb has only the in-frame clones, and not every one. This table holds 400,000 to 450,000 clones, about nine tenths found once. Trimming took 10 bases from V and 7 from J, leaving 20 bases between them. The V gene's germline CDR1 is ENHRY and CDR2 SYGVKD. The CDR3 length is 14 residues. The source is a person aged 18 to 65 who received the Ad26.COV2.S COVID-19 vaccine or a placebo. This material consisted of peripheral blood, taken in a trial of Ad26.COV2.S vaccine versus placebo. This rearrangement joins TRBV10-3 to TRBJ1-5; D gene uncertain. The chain's CDR3 is CATSRQTPDQPQHF. The CDR3 nucleotides read TGTGCCACATCCAGACAAACCCCCGACCAGCCCCAGCATTTT.